This T cell receptor (beta chain) was observed in a study of regulatory T cells in long-lasting Graves disease. Study observations and caveats: Favored gene segments in persistent disease were TRBV28, TRBJ1-2 and TRBJ2-5.

Time point indicated: persistent/refractory GD, antithyroid drugs over 5 years with positive TRAb. From PBMCs, RNA was extracted and then used to make the TCR library. Germline V gives CDR1 DFQATT, CDR2 SNEGSKA (reference sequence). The V gene lost 1 base and the J gene lost 5 bases, with 20 bases spanning the gap. The CDR3 contains 16 residues. iRepertoire HTBI primers and Arm-PCR of CDR3 regions built TCR beta libraries. TCRdb processed the multiplex PCR reads anew with MiXCR; each CDR3 protein has one entry. Of approximately 380,000 distinct CDR3 sequences in the sample, about 20% were seen once. The table lists this clonotype with many counts. Its matching antigen is unknown.

The clonotype was recovered from a female donor with Graves disease. Material: peripheral blood mononuclear cells (PBMCs), obtained when the disease was refractory, from a patient treated with antithyroid drugs. The rearrangement joins TRBV20-1 to TRBJ2-5; tentative D call: TRBD1 (5 bases). In DNA, the CDR3 is TGCAGTGCTAGAGCTTCGACAGCCGGGTTCTGGGAGACCCAGTACTTC. Its protein is CSARASTAGFWETQYF.